The rows below give T cell receptor beta chains drawn from one sample of a study of sequential checkpoint blockade in melanoma. Produced via immunoSEQ multiplex PCR; TCRdb's table is partial and in-frame only. The sample comprises fewer than 3,500 clones, 24% of which are singletons, and 9.5% to 13% rests with the top ten. The specimen was tumor tissue (inferred from file names), collected from a patient given nivolumab and ipilimumab in sequence. The receptor source for this set is a human donor with melanoma. CDR3s leave out the opening cysteine and the closing phenylalanine or tryptophan. Fields, in order: D gene, J gene, V gene, CDR3 protein. D genes are given only for firm matches.

D gene: TRBD2
J gene: TRBJ2-3
V gene: TRBV6-8
CDR3 protein: ASSDERGGPNERY

D gene: TRBD1
J gene: TRBJ2-1
V gene: TRBV6-8
CDR3 protein: ASSNSMGQYNEQF

D gene: TRBD2
J gene: TRBJ2-3
V gene: TRBV11-3
CDR3 protein: ASSLGASGHTDTQY

D gene: -
J gene: TRBJ1-5
V gene: TRBV6-8
CDR3 protein: ASSLRGGVGARQPQH

D gene: TRBD1
J gene: TRBJ2-2
V gene: TRBV5-1
CDR3 protein: ASRSGQENTGELF

D gene: TRBD2
J gene: TRBJ2-3
V gene: TRBV6-8
CDR3 protein: ASSDSSGGADTQY

D gene: -
J gene: TRBJ2-5
V gene: TRBV11-3
CDR3 protein: ASSLENYREETQY

D gene: TRBD2
J gene: TRBJ2-7
V gene: TRBV11-3
CDR3 protein: ASSMVTSGGAYEQY

D gene: TRBD2
J gene: TRBJ2-3
V gene: TRBV9
CDR3 protein: ASSSPLAGGREDTQY

D gene: -
J gene: TRBJ2-3
V gene: TRBV5-1
CDR3 protein: ASSLAFNRDTQY

D gene: TRBD2
J gene: TRBJ2-5
V gene: TRBV4-1
CDR3 protein: ASSQTSGGAGETQY

D gene: -
J gene: TRBJ1-6
V gene: TRBV19
CDR3 protein: ASKDRGLSYNSPLH

D gene: TRBD2
J gene: TRBJ2-3
V gene: TRBV29-1
CDR3 protein: SVEDLRGGTDTQY

D gene: TRBD2
J gene: TRBJ2-7
V gene: TRBV30
CDR3 protein: AWSVVGGLNEQY

D gene: -
J gene: TRBJ2-3
V gene: TRBV30
CDR3 protein: AYTGGLGTDTQY

D gene: -
J gene: TRBJ2-2
V gene: TRBV9
CDR3 protein: ASSPRADTGELF